Included here is one T cell receptor (beta chain) sequence, with context. What it binds is unknown. The authors prepared UMI-labeled TRB cDNA libraries by 5' RACE. TCRdb reprocessed the 5' RACE reads and keeps a single row for each CDR3 protein, giving no DNA. The listing records 100,000 to 150,000 distinct CDR3 sequences. This sample was taken from a study of CXCR3-negative and CXCR3-positive naive CD8 T cells. General study findings and limits: CXCR3-expressing naive cells carried TRB CDR3s more hydrophobic than those of CXCR3-negative naive cells. Partially decreased CXCR3 expression was recorded after cryopreservation, and fresh PBMCs were used in most assays. Naive CXCR3-positive and CXCR3-negative cells shared similar TRBV-TRBJ usage, unlike memory cells. Comparably high diversity marked both naive subsets, whereas memory CD8+ cells had much lower diversity.

CDR3 length: 14 residues. CDR1 is SGDLS, CDR2 YYNGEE, per germline. This chain joins TRBV9 and TRBJ2-7; TCRdb picks TRBD2, but there is no DNA to check that call. This receptor was obtained from a human donor in good health. Some clones in this sample may be carry-over from other donors' samples. Sequencing input: naive CXCR3+ CD8+ T cells from blood. The subset here: CD45RO-CCR7+CD27+CD95- naive CD8+ T cells expressing CXCR3 (TNR3+). Here the CDR3 reads CASSVGRVGPEQYF.